This TCR beta chain was retrieved from a study of cytomegalovirus exposure and HLA in healthy donors. Findings and limits, study-wide: Immune exposure information comprised only CMV serostatus. Indistinguishable V segments such as TRBV6-2 and TRBV6-3 were excluded. Highest at DRB1 and lowest at HLA-C, TCR association rates differed among HLA loci in a later analysis.

This PCR relied on a set of 60 Vbeta primers and 13 Jbeta primers. The repertoire was sequenced with immunoSEQ multiplex PCR; TCRdb's copy has only in-frame clones and lacks some. This sample yields fewer than 180,000 clones, of which roughly 80% are seen a single time; about 3.5% belongs to the top ten. For this clone: Its antigen is currently unknown.

This CDR3 has 14 residues. Germline V gene sequence: CDR1 MNHNS, CDR2 SASEGT. V lost 4 bases, J lost 4 bases, and 13 bases lay in between. Sequenced input: PBMCs. The chain recombines TRBV6-1 with TRBJ1-1; the D gene is possibly TRBD1 (5 bases). This receptor was identified in a human donor in good health. The CDR3 region has the DNA TGTGCCAGCAGTGCTCTGGGGGGGAGCACTGAAGCTTTCTTT. It encodes CASSALGGSTEAFF.